This entry features one T cell receptor beta chain sequence. As yet, its antigen is unknown. Per the authors' pipeline: For the immunoSEQ data, sequences were junction-only without quality scores, so filtering differed. Data came from immunoSEQ multiplex PCR; TCRdb stores just in-frame clones and leaves some out. V and J calls plus clone size are reproduced from that table; the DNA served to infer D and trimming. The table lists approximately 2,000,000 clones, just under 95% of them singletons. These data come from a study of shared clonotypes between healthy human individuals. Findings and limits, study-wide: Among the subsets, naive ones generally showed larger estimated richness than memory ones. Large sequencing depth failed to make sorted-subset sequencing complete, rarefaction showed.

There are 13 residues in the CDR3. Germline V CDR1 and CDR2: KGHSH, LQKENI. The V end lost 3 bases, the J end lost 7 bases, and 13 bases lay between the germline ends. The TCR originated in a man younger than 30 in good health. Some clones in this sample may be carry-over from other donors' samples. V gene TRBV18 combines with J gene TRBJ2-7, with D perhaps matching TRBD2 (6 bases). The specimen was naive CD4+ T cells from PBMCs. Subset here: CD45RA+ positively selected. The CDR3 loop reads CASSPTGVREQYF. DNA of the CDR3: TGTGCCAGCTCACCTACGGGGGTGAGGGAGCAGTACTTC.